The rows below give T cell receptor beta chains drawn from one sample of a study of T cell responses to AZD1222 COVID-19 vaccine. Some clones are missing from TCRdb's copy, which holds only in-frame ones; the method was immunoSEQ multiplex PCR. The sample consists of roughly 140,000 clones, roughly 91% of them appearing once. The sequencing here drew on peripheral blood, taken on day 0 of AZD1222 vaccination. The receptors come from an adult in good health. CDR3s include the opening cysteine and the closing phenylalanine or tryptophan. D genes are given only for firm matches. Size is omitted from some rows. Given values are once, few, many or a class for expanded clones.

d_call,v_call,clone_size,cdr3_length,j_call,cdr3_nt,cdr3_aa
NA,TRBV19,NA,13,TRBJ2-7,TGTGCCAGTAGTATTAGGGGCCCGTACGAGCAGTACTTC,CASSIRGPYEQYF
TRBD1,TRBV6-6,NA,12,TRBJ1-1,TGTGCCAGCAGCACGGACAGGATTGAAGCTTTCTTT,CASSTDRIEAFF
NA,TRBV12-5,NA,15,TRBJ2-7,TGTGCTAGCTCCCATCAGCGGGACAGTTACTACGAGCAGTACTTC,CASSHQRDSYYEQYF
TRBD1,TRBV18,few,14,TRBJ1-1,TGTGCCAGCTCACCTCGACAGGGGAACACTGAAGCTTTCTTT,CASSPRQGNTEAFF
NA,TRBV27,NA,13,TRBJ1-6,TGTGCCAGCAGTTTATCAGAAAATTCACCCCTCCACTTT,CASSLSENSPLHF
TRBD1,TRBV6-5,NA,14,TRBJ2-7,TGTGCCAGCAGATCGGGACAGGGAATGGGAGAGCAGTACTTC,CASRSGQGMGEQYF
NA,TRBV6-5,NA,13,TRBJ2-7,TGTGCCAGCAGTTACTTGGGGAAATACGAGCAGTACTTC,CASSYLGKYEQYF
NA,TRBV14,NA,15,TRBJ2-7,TGTGCCAGCAGCCAGAGGGGCAGTTCGCGGCACGAGCAGTACTTC,CASSQRGSSRHEQYF
NA,TRBV4-1,NA,14,TRBJ2-3,TGCGCCAGCAGCCAAGTGCCAAATGCAGATACGCAGTATTTT,CASSQVPNADTQYF
NA,TRBV28,NA,10,TRBJ2-1,TGTGCCAGCAGGGACAATGAGCAGTTCTTC,CASRDNEQFF
NA,TRBV7-2,NA,17,TRBJ1-2,TGTGCCAGCAGCTTAATGATGAGGACCCTAGCTAACTATGGCTACACCTTC,CASSLMMRTLANYGYTF
TRBD1,TRBV7-9,NA,13,TRBJ1-2,TGTGCCAGCAGCTACCAATCGGGACAGGGGTTCACCTTC,CASSYQSGQGFTF
TRBD2,TRBV9,NA,20,TRBJ2-2,TGTGCCAGCAGCTTCCCCCCGGGACTAGCGGGGAGCTACTCCCCCGGGGAGCTGTTTTTT,CASSFPPGLAGSYSPGELFF
TRBD2,TRBV19,NA,16,TRBJ2-1,TGTGCCAGTAGTATCCGGCCCAGCGGGAGGGGCAATGAGCAGTTCTTC,CASSIRPSGRGNEQFF
TRBD2,TRBV7-2,NA,16,TRBJ2-7,TGTGCCAGCAGCTTATCAGGAGCGGGAGTACCCTACGAGCAGTACTTC,CASSLSGAGVPYEQYF